Listed here are 32 T cell receptor beta chains from one sample, sequenced in a study of T-cell memory formation after mild COVID-19. TCRdb processed the 5' RACE reads anew with MiXCR; each CDR3 protein has one entry. The sample lists approximately 290,000 distinct CDR3 sequences; less than 9.5% were seen once. Material for sequencing was PBMCs or a T cell subset sorted from them (not recorded which). These receptors were obtained from a young man who had mild COVID-19 (a few samples of this study predate the infection). Cell type and time point are not known.

The V gene is TRBV25-1, the J gene TRBJ1-1; TRBD1 matches 9 bases. The J segment lost 8 bases and the V segment lost 2 bases, leaving 12 bases of the junction unmatched. CDR1 is MGHDK, CDR2 SYGVNS, per germline. The CDR3 has 16 amino acids. The CDR3 loop reads CASSELGLGQGLEAFF. In DNA, the CDR3 is TGTGCCAGCAGTGAACTTGGACTTGGACAGGGGTTGGAAGCTTTCTTT. Full variable domain (remainder filled in from reference TRBV25-1 and TRBJ1-1): EADIYQTPRYLVIGTGKKITLECSQTMGHDKMYWYQQDPGMELHLIHYSYGVNSTEKGDLSSESTVSRIRTEHFPLTLESARPSHTSQYLCASSELGLGQGLEAFFGQGTRLTVV.

This chain joins TRBV6-2 or TRBV6-3 and TRBJ2-2; D call uncertain. Germline CDR1 and CDR2: MNHEY and SVGEGT. Trimming cost V 10 bases and J 6 bases, with 9 bases left between them. This CDR3 is 11 amino acids long. The CDR3 DNA reads TGTGCCACCGACGCATCCGGGGAGCTGTTTTTT. Encoded protein: CATDASGELFF.

The V call is TRBV10-3, the J call TRBJ2-1; the D call may be TRBD1 or TRBD2 (5 bases each). The V gene's germline CDR1 is ENHRY and CDR2 SYGVKD. This CDR3 is built from 11 residues. The germline V and J ends were trimmed by 5 bases and 10 bases, with 9 bases remaining between them. The CDR3 nucleotides read TGTGCCATCAGTCAGGGCGGGGAGCAGTTCTTC. Translation: CAISQGGEQFF.

This clonotype was counted at least ten times. The V and J genes are TRBV6-2 or TRBV6-3 and TRBJ2-7; D may match TRBD1 or TRBD2 (5 bases each). V lost 2 bases and J 2 bases, leaving 10 bases between the germline ends. Germline CDR1 is MNHEY and CDR2 is SVGEGT. This CDR3 comprises 14 residues. The CDR3 coding sequence is TGTGCCAGCAGTTACGGGACGACTACCTACGAGCAGTACGTC. Translated, it gives CASSYGTTTYEQYV.

This clonotype was counted only a few times. The chain combines TRBV20-1 with TRBJ1-4; perhaps TRBD1 as D (6 bases). Germline assignment: CDR1 DFQATT and CDR2 SNEGSKA (reference sequence). This CDR3 has 14 amino acids. The germline V and J ends were trimmed by 2 bases and 8 bases, with 15 bases remaining between them. For the CDR3, the DNA is TGCAGTGCTAGAACACCGGACAGTTGGGAAAAACTGTTTTTT. Protein sequence: CSARTPDSWEKLFF.

This clonotype was seen a few times. The CDR3 sequence is CASGQGATEKETQYF. The CDR3 DNA follows: TGTGCCAGTGGACAGGGGGCTACCGAAAAAGAGACCCAGTACTTC. V and J are TRBV2 and TRBJ2-5; 11 bases agree with TRBD1. The germline CDR1 and CDR2 sequences are SNHLY and FYNNEI. Germline trimming cut 9 bases from V and 3 bases from J; bases unmatched to any gene: 9. This CDR3 is built from 15 residues.

The genes are TRBV12-3 or TRBV12-4 and TRBJ2-7; weak D call: TRBD1 (6 bases). V was clipped by 5 bases and J by 6 bases, with 14 bases between them. The CDR3 covers 13 residues. This CDR3 is CASSPATGPEQYV. The CDR3 nucleotides are TGTGCCAGCAGTCCCGCGACAGGTCCCGAGCAGTACGTC.

This clonotype was picked up a small number of times. The V and J genes are TRBV7-6 and TRBJ2-7; no firm D call. CDR3 size: 14 residues. V shed 5 bases and J shed 2 bases, with 13 bases lying between them. Germline assignment: CDR1 SGHVS and CDR2 FNYEAQ. The CDR3 DNA follows: TGTGCCAGCAGCCCCCGGCCGGGTACCTACGAGCAGTACTTC. This codes for CASSPRPGTYEQYF.

This clonotype was detected only a few times. This chain uses TRBV28 with TRBJ2-7, with D possibly TRBD2 on 6 matching bases. There are 14 residues in the CDR3. V was shortened by 4 bases and J by 2 bases, with 12 bases between the two germline ends. CDR1 is MDHEN and CDR2 is SYDVKM in the germline V gene. CDR3 sequence (DNA): TGTGCCAGCAGTTCTGGCGGGACTCCCTACGAGCAGTACGTC. Translated, it gives CASSSGGTPYEQYV.

This clonotype was seen only a few times. The chain has TRBV10-3 and TRBJ1-1; 7 positions agree with TRBD1. Germline lookup yields CDR1 ENHRY and CDR2 SYGVKD. Losses at the gene ends were 2 bases for V and 1 base for J; bases not matched to a gene: 7. The CDR3 consists of 16 residues. CDR3 region: CAISEEPGTANTEAFF. The CDR3 nucleotides are TGTGCCATCAGTGAGGAACCCGGGACAGCGAACACTGAAGCTTTCTTT.

The V gene is TRBV29-1, the J gene TRBJ1-6; a possible D gene is TRBD1 (5 bases). V was clipped by 4 bases and J by 14 bases, with 18 bases between them. Germline V gives CDR1 SQVTM, CDR2 ANQGSEA. CDR3 length: 13 residues. CDR3 DNA: TGCAGCGTTGGGGACGGACCGACGGGCACCCTCCACTTT. The encoded protein is CSVGDGPTGTLHF.

This clonotype was observed a few times. The CDR3 nucleotides are TGTGCCATCAGACTCGGACAGGGGAACACTGAAGCTTTCTTT. Translated: CAIRLGQGNTEAFF. The rearrangement links TRBV10-3 to TRBJ1-1, with TRBD1 matching over 8 bases. The length of the CDR3 is 14 residues. Trimming removed 6 bases from V and 1 base from J; junction bases left unmatched: 4. Germline CDR1 and CDR2: ENHRY and SYGVKD.

This clonotype was observed many times. J is TRBJ2-1 and V is TRBV5-1; D unclear. Deletions cut 5 bases from V and 6 bases from J, with 9 bases between. Germline-derived CDR1 and CDR2 are SGHRS and YFSETQ. The CDR3 extends over 12 amino acids. Here the CDR3 reads CASRDGLNEQFF. CDR3 sequence (DNA): TGCGCCAGCAGGGATGGGCTCAATGAGCAGTTCTTC.

The chain uses TRBV6-2 or TRBV6-3 and TRBJ1-2; D may be TRBD1 (5 bases). V lost 2 bases to trimming and J lost 7 bases, with 14 bases between them. CDR1 and CDR2 from the germline V gene are MNHEY and SVGEGT. CDR3 size: 14 residues. The CDR3 bases are TGTGCCAGCAGTTACATATCAGGGATCGGTGGCTACACCTTC. Encoded protein: CASSYISGIGGYTF.

The chain is built from TRBV5-1 and TRBJ2-1; D possibly corresponds to TRBD2 (5 bases). CDR3 length equals 15 residues. V dropped 0 bases and J dropped 3 bases, with 10 bases sitting between them. Germline CDR1 is SGHRS and CDR2 is YFSETQ. CDR3 nucleotides: TGCGCCAGCAGCTTGGTAGCGAGGGACTACAATGAGCAGTTCTTC. It encodes CASSLVARDYNEQFF.

The chain employs TRBV6-5 and TRBJ2-2, with D perhaps assigned TRBD1 or TRBD2 (6 bases each). The germline CDR1 and CDR2 sequences are MNHEY and SVGAGI. This CDR3 has 16 amino acids. Trimming left V 5 bases short and J 4 bases short, with 17 bases between. The CDR3 is CASSPRGPGATGELFF. The CDR3 region has the DNA TGTGCCAGCAGTCCTCGGGGGCCGGGGGCCACCGGGGAGCTGTTTTTT.

This clonotype was counted between two and nine times. The chain is built from TRBV5-1 and TRBJ2-1; the D gene is possibly TRBD1 (6 bases). Trimming took 2 bases from V and 8 from J, leaving 17 bases between them. This CDR3 is built from 15 residues. Germline-derived CDR1 and CDR2 are SGHRS and YFSETQ. The CDR3 loop reads CASSFEIQGLDEQFF. The CDR3 nucleotides read TGCGCCAGCAGCTTTGAAATACAGGGATTGGATGAGCAGTTCTTC.

The V gene is TRBV12-3 or TRBV12-4, the J gene TRBJ1-2, with 8 bases lining up with TRBD1. Unmatched junction bases numbered 3, after V lost 4 bases and J lost 8 bases. The CDR3 length is 12 residues. The CDR3 loop is CASSYQGAGYTF. The DNA for the CDR3 is TGTGCCAGCAGTTACCAGGGGGCGGGCTACACCTTC.

This clonotype was seen more than once but under ten times. The rearrangement uses TRBV4-2 and TRBJ2-5, with D possibly matching TRBD1 (6 bases). This CDR3 comprises 16 residues. V lost 1 base and J lost 4, with 16 bases in between. Germline-derived CDR1 and CDR2 are LGHNA and YNFKEQ. CDR3: CASSQGAGVSGETQYF. DNA of the CDR3: TGTGCCAGCAGCCAAGGCGCAGGGGTATCGGGAGAGACCCAGTACTTC.

In this sample, this clonotype turned up a few times. This chain links TRBV6-2 or TRBV6-3 with TRBJ2-4; 10 bases are a match to TRBD1. CDR3 size: 13 residues. Germline trimming cut 6 bases from V and 8 bases from J; bases unmatched to any gene: 4. The germline CDR1 and CDR2 sequences are MNHEY and SVGEGT. CDR3 coding DNA: TGTGCCAGCAGCCCGACAGGGGGCTACATTCAGTACTTC. Encoded protein: CASSPTGGYIQYF.

The table lists this clonotype with many counts. V is TRBV6-5 and J is TRBJ1-1, with D possibly matching TRBD1 (5 bases). The CDR3 consists of 11 residues. Trimming pared 6 bases from V and 5 bases from J, leaving 7 bases between. Germline V gives CDR1 MNHEY, CDR2 SVGAGI. The CDR3 nucleotides are TGTGCCAGCAGAGGGGAGACTGAAGCTTTCTTT. Protein sequence: CASRGETEAFF.

At least ten counts were recorded for this clonotype. J is TRBJ2-3 and V is TRBV4-3; D remains unclear. CDR3 length: 13 residues. Germline V gene data show CDR1 as LGHNA and CDR2 as YSLEER. V lost 0 bases and J lost 11, with 12 bases in between. CDR3 residues: CASSQDRGGRQYF. CDR3 DNA: TGCGCCAGCAGCCAAGATCGCGGTGGTAGGCAGTATTTT.

The chain couples TRBV4-3 to TRBJ2-3; 7 bases align to TRBD2. V trimming: 7 bases; J trimming: 5 bases; junction bases outside the gene matches: 12. Germline CDR1 and CDR2: LGHNA and YSLEER. The length of the CDR3 is 15 residues. The CDR3 protein is CASTRVAGVRDTQYF. CDR3 coding DNA: TGCGCCAGCACGAGGGTGGCGGGGGTTAGAGATACGCAGTATTTT.

This clonotype was seen a few times. V gene TRBV29-1 combines with J gene TRBJ2-3; D unclear. The germline V gene has CDR1 SQVTM and CDR2 ANQGSEA. With 2 bases removed from V and 0 bases from J, the gap between germline ends came to 6 bases. The CDR3 has 13 amino acids. Written as DNA, the CDR3 is TGCAGCGTTGAAACCAGGAGCACAGATACGCAGTATTTT. This translates into CSVETRSTDTQYF.

This clonotype was seen a few times. V gene TRBV28 combines with J gene TRBJ2-5, with D hard to call. This CDR3 region has 12 residues. Germline V CDR1 and CDR2: MDHEN, SYDVKM. The CDR3: CASEGLQETQYF. The CDR3 DNA reads TGTGCGAGCGAAGGTCTGCAAGAGACCCAGTACTTC.

Ten or more counts support this clonotype. The chain uses TRBV15 and TRBJ2-2, with D tentatively TRBD2 (7 bases). The CDR3 is 16 residues long. Trimming removed 1 base from V and 5 bases from J, with 14 bases in between. CDR1 LNHNV and CDR2 YYDKDF come from the germline V gene (reference sequence). DNA for the CDR3: TGTGCCACCAGCAGAGTAGGGGGAGCGGGGACCGGGGAGCTGTTTTTT. Translation gives CATSRVGGAGTGELFF.

The genes are TRBV4-2 and TRBJ1-2; D not certain. Looked up from germline, CDR1 is LGHNA and CDR2 is YNFKEQ. This CDR3 spans 15 amino acids. V lost 1 base and J 2 bases, leaving 11 bases between the germline ends. The CDR3 bases are TGTGCCAGCAGCCAAGGTGTGGGCGAAAACTATGGCTACACCTTC. Encoded protein: CASSQGVGENYGYTF.

This clonotype was found a few times. The V gene is TRBV20-1, the J gene TRBJ2-5; no clear D gene. The ends were cut back, 3 bases at V and 0 bases at J, with 8 bases in the middle. The CDR3 is 13 residues long. Germline V gives CDR1 DFQATT, CDR2 SNEGSKA (reference sequence). DNA for the CDR3: TGCAGTGCTAGTGGGTCAAACCAAGAGACCCAGTACTTC. Amino acid sequence: CSASGSNQETQYF.

This clonotype has more than one count but fewer than ten. This rearrangement joins TRBV28 to TRBJ1-1; a weak D match, TRBD1 (6 bases). This CDR3 has 15 amino acids. Germline CDR1 and CDR2: MDHEN and SYDVKM. Trimming took 4 bases from V and 5 from J, leaving 17 bases between them. CDR3 protein: CASSSGGPTGTEAFF. The CDR3 DNA reads TGTGCCAGCAGTTCGGGCGGGCCCACAGGGACTGAAGCTTTCTTT. The entire variable domain, with the rest obtained from reference TRBV28 and TRBJ1-1, is as follows: DVKVTQSSRYLVKRTGEKVFLECVQDMDHENMFWYRQDPGLGLRLIYFSYDVKMKEKGDIPEGYSVSREKKERFSLILESASTNQTSMYLCASSSGGPTGTEAFFGQGTRLTVV.

This clonotype was detected many times. The CDR3 here is CASSQLGGTNYGYTF. CDR3 coding DNA: TGCGCCAGCAGCCAACTCGGAGGGACTAACTATGGCTACACCTTC. The rearrangement links TRBV4-3 to TRBJ1-2; D is unclear. The CDR3 loop spans 15 amino acids. With 2 bases removed from V and 0 bases from J, the gap between germline ends came to 10 bases. The V gene's germline CDR1 is LGHNA and CDR2 YSLEER.

This chain links TRBV7-2 with TRBJ1-6, with D unclear. The CDR3 totals 16 residues. From germline, CDR1 is SGHTA and CDR2 FQGNSA. Trimming took 5 bases from V and 4 from J, leaving 15 bases between them. The CDR3 protein is CASSLEYNRYNSPLHF. Here the CDR3 DNA reads TGTGCCAGCAGCCTGGAGTACAACAGATATAATTCACCCCTCCACTTT. Filled out from reference TRBV7-2 and TRBJ1-6, the complete variable domain reads GAGVSQSPSNKVTEKGKDVELRCDPISGHTALYWYRQSLGQGLEFLIYFQGNSAPDKSGLPSDRFSAERTGGSVSTLTIQRTQQEDSAVYLCASSLEYNRYNSPLHFGNGTRLTVT.

This clonotype was picked up a small number of times. This chain uses TRBV29-1 with TRBJ2-3; 7 bases fit TRBD1. The germline CDR1 and CDR2 sequences are SQVTM and ANQGSEA. The CDR3 is 12 amino acids. J gave up 2 bases and V 7 bases, and 3 bases lay outside the gene matches. The CDR3 DNA follows: TGCAGCGGGGACAGATACACAGATACGCAGTATTTT. This translates into CSGDRYTDTQYF.